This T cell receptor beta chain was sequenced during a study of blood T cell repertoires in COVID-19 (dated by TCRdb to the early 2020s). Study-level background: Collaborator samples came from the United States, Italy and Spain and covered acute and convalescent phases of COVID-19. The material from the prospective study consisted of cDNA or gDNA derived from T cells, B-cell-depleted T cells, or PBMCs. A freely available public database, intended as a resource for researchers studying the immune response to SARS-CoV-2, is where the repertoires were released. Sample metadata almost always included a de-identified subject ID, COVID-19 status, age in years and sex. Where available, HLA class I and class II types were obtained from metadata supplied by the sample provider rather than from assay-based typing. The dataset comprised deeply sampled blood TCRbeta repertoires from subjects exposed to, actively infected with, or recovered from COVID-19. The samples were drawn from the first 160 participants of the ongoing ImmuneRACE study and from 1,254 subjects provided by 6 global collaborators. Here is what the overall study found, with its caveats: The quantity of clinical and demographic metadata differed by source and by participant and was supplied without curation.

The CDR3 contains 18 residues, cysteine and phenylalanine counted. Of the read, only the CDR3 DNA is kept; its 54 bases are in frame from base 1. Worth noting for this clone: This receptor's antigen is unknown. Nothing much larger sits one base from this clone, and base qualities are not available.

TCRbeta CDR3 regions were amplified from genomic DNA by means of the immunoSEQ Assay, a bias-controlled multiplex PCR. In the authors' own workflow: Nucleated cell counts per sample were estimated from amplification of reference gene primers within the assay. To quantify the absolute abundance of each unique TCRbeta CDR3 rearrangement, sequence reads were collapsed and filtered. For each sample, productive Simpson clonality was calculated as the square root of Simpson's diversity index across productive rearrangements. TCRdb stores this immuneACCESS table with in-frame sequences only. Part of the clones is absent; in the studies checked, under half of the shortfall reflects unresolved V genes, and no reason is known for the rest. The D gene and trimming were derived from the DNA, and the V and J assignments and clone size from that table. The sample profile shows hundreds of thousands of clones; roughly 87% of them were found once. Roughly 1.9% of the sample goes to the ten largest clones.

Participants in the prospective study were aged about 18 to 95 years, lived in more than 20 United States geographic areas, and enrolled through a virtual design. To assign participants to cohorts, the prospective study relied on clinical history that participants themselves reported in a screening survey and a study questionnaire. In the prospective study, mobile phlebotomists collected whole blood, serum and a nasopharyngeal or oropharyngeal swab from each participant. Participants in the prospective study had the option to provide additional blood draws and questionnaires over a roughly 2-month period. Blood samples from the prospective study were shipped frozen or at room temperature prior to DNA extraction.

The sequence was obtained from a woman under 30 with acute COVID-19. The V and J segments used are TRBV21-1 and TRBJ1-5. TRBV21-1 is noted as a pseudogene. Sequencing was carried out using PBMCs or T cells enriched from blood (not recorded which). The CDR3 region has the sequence CASSKAPRGVPPNQPQHF. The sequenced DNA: TGTGCCAGCAGCAAAGCGCCGCGGGGGGTGCCTCCCAATCAGCCCCAGCATTTT.